One and the same sample provided the 22 T cell receptor beta chains below, sequenced in a study of cytotoxic CD8 clonotypes in ibrutinib-treated CLL. Generated by immunoSEQ multiplex PCR, the TCRdb table keeps only in-frame clones and is missing some. Of 40,000 or so clones in the sample, 60% to 70% are singletons; the top ten hold roughly 21%. The sequencing here drew on PBMCs, taken after 24 months of ibrutinib treatment. The origin of the receptors is a human donor with chronic lymphocytic leukemia.

The V call is TRBV5-1, the J call TRBJ1-6; 10 positions agree with TRBD1. CDR1 and CDR2 from the germline V gene are SGHRS and YFSETQ. The V segment lost 0 bases and the J segment 5 bases; nucleotides outside the gene matches: 8. The CDR3 has 18 amino acids. The CDR3 sequence is CASSLEDRGRGHNSPLHF. The CDR3 bases are TGCGCCAGCAGCTTGGAAGACAGGGGGCGCGGACATAATTCACCCCTCCACTTT.

This chain uses TRBV6-6 with TRBJ1-5, with D unclear. V lost 2 bases to trimming and J lost 6 bases, with 11 bases between them. The germline V gene has CDR1 MNHNY and CDR2 SVGAGI (reference sequence). The CDR3 runs to 14 residues. The CDR3 DNA follows: TGTGCCAGCAGTTACATGGGTGGCGGTCAGCCCCAGCATTTT. This gives the protein CASSYMGGGQPQHF.

In this sample, this clone turned up a few times. This chain connects TRBV19 to TRBJ2-2; no reliable D call. The CDR3 totals 12 residues. CDR1 is LNHDA and CDR2 is SQIVND in the germline V gene (reference sequence). Trimming removed 6 bases at V and 6 bases at J, with 8 bases between. CDR3 sequence: CASRLGPGELFF. The CDR3 coding sequence is TGTGCCAGTAGGTTAGGCCCCGGGGAGCTGTTTTTT.

The rearrangement links TRBV4-2 to TRBJ2-7; the match to TRBD1 covers 9 bases. J lost 6 bases, V lost 1 base, and 16 bases had no gene match. Germline V lookup: CDR1 LGHNA, CDR2 YNFKEQ. The CDR3 runs to 18 residues. The CDR3 spells CASSQGKLPGQGLAEQYF. The CDR3 bases are TGTGCCAGCAGCCAAGGAAAACTTCCGGGACAGGGATTGGCCGAGCAGTACTTC.

In this sample, this clone turned up many times. The V and J genes are TRBV7-6 and TRBJ1-2; TRBD1 matches at 8 bases. Germline CDR1 and CDR2: SGHVS and FNYEAQ. This CDR3 is built from 15 residues. The V gene end was trimmed by 0 bases and the J gene end by 8 bases; junction bases not matched to a gene: 8. DNA of the CDR3: TGTGCCAGCAGCTTAGCGCCAGGGGGCGGACGAGGCTACACCTTC. Residues: CASSLAPGGGRGYTF.

The rearrangement joins TRBV6-1 to TRBJ1-1, with D possibly being TRBD1 (5 bases). V was shortened by 3 bases and J by 11 bases, with 13 bases between the two germline ends. Looked up from germline, CDR1 is MNHNS and CDR2 is SASEGT. The CDR3 loop spans 12 amino acids. The CDR3 here is CASSDGGLAAFF. In DNA, the CDR3 is TGTGCCAGCAGTGATGGGGGATTAGCGGCTTTCTTT.

This clone was detected a few times. The V and J genes are TRBV5-6 and TRBJ2-7, with D possibly being TRBD2 (5 bases). Germline V gives CDR1 SGHDT, CDR2 YYEEEE. The CDR3 extends over 12 amino acids. The CDR3 DNA reads TGTGCAACTGGGGAGATCTCCTACGAGCAGTACTTC. Protein: CATGEISYEQYF.

Concerning this clone: One end of the junction varies from germline; a read error may be responsible. The chain carries TRBV10-3 and TRBJ1-2, with D hard to call. Germline values: CDR1 ENHRY, CDR2 SYGVKD. The CDR3 has 11 amino acids. This CDR3 is CAISESSDASF. CDR3 nucleotides: TGTGCCATCAGTGAGTCGTCTGACGCCTCCTTC.

The J gene is TRBJ1-2, the V gene TRBV2; D gene unclear. The germline gives CDR1 SNHLY, CDR2 FYNNEI. The CDR3 sequence is 15 residues long. V lost 8 bases and J lost 4, with 20 bases in between. CDR3 sequence (DNA): TGTGCCAGCCCTCCTGACCGGGCCCCACTCTATGGCTACACCTTC. This sequence encodes CASPPDRAPLYGYTF.

V and J are TRBV28 and TRBJ2-7, with 7 bases lining up with TRBD2. Germline values: CDR1 MDHEN, CDR2 SYDVKM. This CDR3 is 12 amino acids long. The DNA for the CDR3 is TGTGCCAGCAGTTTGGCTAGCGGCACGGTTAGCGTC. Protein product: CASSLASGTVSV.

There are a few counts of this clone. The chain joins TRBV7-8 to TRBJ2-1, with 16 bases aligning to TRBD2. CDR1 and CDR2 (germline): SGHVS, FQNEAQ. The CDR3 has 18 amino acids. Trimming removed 2 bases from V and 7 bases from J; junction bases left unmatched: 8. This CDR3 is CASSLKGLAGGLGNEQFF. DNA for the CDR3: TGTGCCAGCAGCTTAAAGGGACTAGCGGGGGGGCTTGGAAATGAGCAGTTCTTC.

This clone was seen only a few times. The rearrangement joins TRBV7-6 to TRBJ1-1, with 8 bases that match TRBD1. Germline CDR1 and CDR2: SGHVS and FNYEAQ. V shed 5 bases, J shed 1 base, and the junction held 6 bases outside the gene matches. The CDR3 length is 15 residues. CDR3 region: CASSVPGQGNTEAFF. The CDR3 nucleotides read TGTGCCAGCAGCGTACCCGGACAGGGGAACACTGAAGCTTTCTTT.

This clone has only a few counts. This chain connects TRBV5-1 to TRBJ2-1; the match to TRBD1 covers 9 bases. Germline V gene data show CDR1 as SGHRS and CDR2 as YFSETQ. J gave up 6 bases and V 2 bases, and 3 bases lay outside the gene matches. CDR3 length: 14 residues. CDR3 nucleotide sequence: TGCGCCAGCAGCTTCGGGACAGGGATCAATGAGCAGTTCTTC. Encoded protein: CASSFGTGINEQFF.

The genes are TRBV30 and TRBJ1-5, with D perhaps TRBD1 (5 bases). V lost 2 bases and J 2 bases, leaving 7 bases between the germline ends. The germline gives CDR1 GTSNPN, CDR2 SVGIG (reference sequence). The length of the CDR3 is 13 residues. The CDR3 reads CAWSMGGNQPQHF. The CDR3 coding sequence is TGTGCCTGGAGTATGGGGGGCAATCAGCCCCAGCATTTT.

J is TRBJ1-6 and V is TRBV6-5, with 9 bases aligning to TRBD1. This CDR3 has 15 residues. V lost 4 bases and J lost 10; bases outside the gene matches: 8. Germline CDR1 is MNHEY and CDR2 is SVGAGI. The CDR3 DNA sequence: TGTGCCAGCAGTTCCCGGACAGGGGAATTCTCACCCCTCCACTTT. Translation gives CASSSRTGEFSPLHF.

The chain recombines TRBV18 with TRBJ2-7, with D hard to call. Trimming stripped 1 base from V and 5 bases from J, with 15 bases between. This CDR3 spans 15 amino acids. Per germline, CDR1 KGHSH and CDR2 LQKENI. This CDR3 reads CASSPLGRAENEQYF. CDR3 DNA sequence: TGTGCCAGCTCACCACTGGGTAGGGCGGAAAACGAGCAGTACTTC.

The J gene is TRBJ1-4, the V gene TRBV5-1, with D hard to call. Looked up from germline, CDR1 is SGHRS and CDR2 is YFSETQ. V lost 0 bases to trimming and J lost 5 bases, with 8 bases between them. The CDR3 is 14 amino acids. CDR3 nucleotide sequence: TGCGCCAGCAGCTTGGGGGCCCAAAATGAAAAACTGTTTTTT. Encoded protein: CASSLGAQNEKLFF.

The J gene is TRBJ1-4, the V gene TRBV5-8, with 8 bases identical to TRBD1. The length of the CDR3 is 18 residues. Looked up from germline, CDR1 is SGHTS and CDR2 is YDEGEE. Unmatched junction bases numbered 8, after V lost 1 base and J lost 0 bases. CDR3 sequence: CASSLNRGFTATNEKLFF. The CDR3 bases are TGTGCCAGCAGCTTGAACAGGGGGTTTACCGCAACTAATGAAAAACTGTTTTTT.

This chain's CDR3 is CASSFGSTEGYGYTF. In DNA form, the CDR3 reads TGCGCCAGCAGCTTTGGTTCGACAGAAGGGTATGGCTACACCTTC. The genes are TRBV5-1 and TRBJ1-2; D may be TRBD1 (5 bases). The CDR3 runs to 15 residues. The V end lost 2 bases, the J end lost 5 bases, and 16 bases lay between the germline ends. Germline assignment: CDR1 SGHRS and CDR2 YFSETQ.

V gene TRBV5-1 combines with J gene TRBJ2-2; D is unclear. Looked up from germline, CDR1 is SGHRS and CDR2 is YFSETQ. This CDR3 region has 15 residues. V lost 2 bases to trimming and J lost 3 bases, with 11 bases between them. The CDR3 nucleotides read TGCGCCAGCAGCTTAACTGTAGGAGACACCGGGGAGCTGTTTTTT. Its translation: CASSLTVGDTGELFF.

Ten or more counts support this clone. This sequence joins TRBV5-1 and TRBJ2-7, with 16 nucleotides matching TRBD2. This CDR3 region has 17 residues. The germline V gene has CDR1 SGHRS and CDR2 YFSETQ. The V segment lost 4 bases and the J segment 6 bases; nucleotides outside the gene matches: 10. CDR3 protein: CASSTGTSGRALREQYF. CDR3 nucleotide sequence: TGCGCCAGCAGCACCGGGACTAGCGGGAGGGCCCTCCGCGAGCAGTACTTC.

This clone was detected only a few times. DNA for the CDR3: TGTGCCAGCAGTCCAGACTGGATCACCAATGGCTACACCTTC. Residues: CASSPDWITNGYTF. The chain uses TRBV28 and TRBJ1-2; no definite D call. Germline values: CDR1 MDHEN, CDR2 SYDVKM. This CDR3 has 14 amino acids. Trimming shortened V by 5 bases and J by 6 bases, and 16 bases separated the two germline ends.